Included here is one TCR beta chain sequence, with context. Its antigen is unknown. This sample was taken from a study of cytomegalovirus exposure and HLA in healthy donors. Study findings and constraints: Segments of the TCR beta V type were, in most cases, productive about 87% or about 30% of the time in an earlier analysis.

Germline V gene data show CDR1 as SGHRS and CDR2 as YFSETQ. This CDR3 spans 11 amino acids. The V end lost 5 bases, the J end lost 6 bases, and 9 bases lay between the germline ends. Primers: 60 Vbeta forward and 13 Jbeta reverse. Per the study methods: An analysis performed later counted around 80 million unique TCR beta chains (roughly 10 million of them shared). Some clones are missing from TCRdb's copy, which holds only in-frame ones; the method was immunoSEQ multiplex PCR. That table supplies the V and J calls and clone size; D and trimming were determined from the DNA. This sample carries 100,000 to 150,000 clones, roughly 80% of them seen once, and the ten largest clones take around 4%.

The sequence was collected from a man younger than 30 in good health and CMV-seropositive. Sequencing was carried out using PBMCs. This rearrangement joins TRBV5-1 to TRBJ2-7, with D hard to call. CDR3 DNA: TGCGCCAGCAGTATTTCCGGCGAGCAGTACTTC. This gives the protein CASSISGEQYF.